Listed here are 21 T cell receptor beta chains from one sample, sequenced in a study of blood T cell repertoires in COVID-19. Produced via immunoSEQ multiplex PCR; TCRdb's table is partial and in-frame only. Here the sample spans a few hundred thousand clones, 88% being singletons. The source material was peripheral blood. The receptors were gathered from a human donor in a cohort sampled during active COVID-19.

The chain links TRBV3-1 (or the pseudogene TRBV3-2) to TRBJ1-4; 8 bases fit TRBD1. The V gene end was trimmed by 3 bases and the J gene end by 8 bases; junction bases not matched to a gene: 5. CDR1 LGHDT and CDR2 YNNKEL come from the germline V gene (reference sequence). CDR3 length equals 14 residues. The CDR3 protein is CASSQRRGQEKLFF. DNA of the CDR3: TGTGCCAGCAGCCAGCGCAGGGGGCAAGAAAAACTGTTTTTT.

The chain combines TRBV7-2 with TRBJ2-7; D uncertain. Germline CDR1 SGHTA, CDR2 FQGNSA. V was clipped by 1 base and J by 3 bases, with 10 bases between them. This CDR3 has 14 residues. As DNA, the CDR3 is TGTGCCAGCAGCTTAGAACGGCAGGTCTACGAGCAGTACTTC. It yields the protein CASSLERQVYEQYF.

This chain links TRBV6-1 with TRBJ2-3, with no clear D. The CDR3 totals 12 residues. Looked up from germline, CDR1 is MNHNS and CDR2 is SASEGT. The V end was cut by 2 bases, the J end by 6 bases, with 6 bases between. The CDR3 reads CASSEREDTQYF. CDR3 bases: TGTGCCAGCAGTGAAAGAGAGGATACGCAGTATTTT.

This chain links TRBV2 with TRBJ1-2, with D tentatively TRBD1 (6 bases). This CDR3 region has 14 residues. Germline V gives CDR1 SNHLY, CDR2 FYNNEI. V lost 7 bases and J 4 bases, leaving 16 bases between the germline ends. CDR3 DNA sequence: TGTGCCAGCAAAATGACAGGCCTTTTCTATGGCTACACCTTC. The encoded protein is CASKMTGLFYGYTF.

The chain combines TRBV11-2 with TRBJ2-7; 7 bases line up with TRBD1. This CDR3 has 14 residues. The V gene's germline CDR1 is SGHAT and CDR2 FQNNGV. Trimming at V came to 6 bases and at J to 1 base, leaving 6 bases not matched to a gene. CDR3: CASRQPGQSYEQYF. CDR3 nucleotide sequence: TGTGCCAGCAGACAACCGGGACAGTCCTACGAGCAGTACTTC.

The CDR3 loop reads CASSLEAGGGEQFF. CDR3 nucleotide sequence: TGTGCCAGCAGCTTGGAAGCGGGGGGAGGTGAGCAGTTCTTC. The chain joins TRBV7-9 to TRBJ2-1; 9 bases fit TRBD2. This CDR3 comprises 14 residues. V trimming: 3 bases; J trimming: 9 bases; junction bases outside the gene matches: 6. CDR1 and CDR2 (germline): SEHNR, FQNEAQ (reference sequence).

The chain carries TRBV30 and TRBJ1-2; possible D gene TRBD1, 6 bases. The CDR3 length is 13 residues. Germline V gene lookup returns CDR1 GTSNPN and CDR2 SVGIG (reference sequence). V dropped 2 bases and J dropped 7 bases, with 14 bases sitting between them. The CDR3 region has the DNA TGTGCCTGGAGTATCCGGGGAGGGGGTGGCTACACCTTC. As protein: CAWSIRGGGGYTF. Variable domain in full (rest from reference TRBV30 and TRBJ1-2): SQTIHQWPATLVQPVGSPLSLECTVEGTSNPNLYWYRQAAGRGLQLLFYSVGIGQISSEVPQNLSASRPQDRQFILSSKKLLLSDSGFYLCAWSIRGGGGYTFGSGTRLTVV.

The chain has TRBV6-2 or TRBV6-3 and TRBJ1-5, with 9 bases aligning to TRBD1. With 2 bases clipped from V and 6 bases from J, the junction kept 5 bases outside the gene matches. CDR3 length equals 15 residues. Per germline, CDR1 MNHEY and CDR2 SVGEGT. CDR3 region: CASSYRGQGGQPQHF. The CDR3 coding sequence is TGTGCCAGCAGTTACCGGGGACAGGGCGGTCAGCCCCAGCATTTT.

The genes are TRBV29-1 and TRBJ1-2, with a possible D match to TRBD1 (5 bases). The CDR3 runs to 15 residues. Trimming took off 3 bases at V and 1 base at J, with 15 bases between the two ends. Germline CDR1 reads SQVTM; CDR2 reads ANQGSEA. CDR3 in amino acids: CSVELWQGDNYGYTF. The CDR3 DNA reads TGCAGCGTTGAGCTCTGGCAGGGTGATAACTATGGCTACACCTTC. The full variable domain, rest sourced from reference TRBV29-1 and TRBJ1-2, is SAVISQKPSRDICQRGTSLTIQCQVDSQVTMMFWYRQQPGQSLTLIATANQGSEATYESGFVIDKFPISRPNLTFSTLTVSNMSPEDSSIYLCSVELWQGDNYGYTFGSGTRLTVV.

This chain uses TRBV28 with TRBJ2-7; D might be TRBD2 (5 bases). With 6 bases removed from V and 4 bases from J, the gap between germline ends came to 25 bases. Germline values: CDR1 MDHEN, CDR2 SYDVKM. This CDR3 region has 17 residues. The CDR3 nucleotides read TGTGCCAGCAGACTCAACTCCCTTCCGGACTTTCCATACGAGCAGTACTTC. Protein: CASRLNSLPDFPYEQYF.

The chain employs TRBV19 and TRBJ2-7, with TRBD2 identical over 15 bases. Looked up from germline, CDR1 is LNHDA and CDR2 is SQIVND (reference sequence). This CDR3 region has 16 residues. The V segment lost 4 bases and the J segment 2 bases; nucleotides outside the gene matches: 3. CDR3 sequence reads: CASSRTSGRDAYEQYF. CDR3 nucleotide sequence: TGTGCCAGTAGTAGGACTAGCGGGAGGGACGCCTACGAGCAGTACTTC. Supplemented by reference TRBV19 and TRBJ2-7, the full variable domain reads DGGITQSPKYLFRKEGQNVTLSCEQNLNHDAMYWYRQDPGQGLRLIYYSQIVNDFQKGDIAEGYSVSREKKESFPLTVTSAQKNPTAFYLCASSRTSGRDAYEQYFGPGTRLTVT.

The J gene is TRBJ1-2, the V gene TRBV6-1, with D possibly matching TRBD1 (6 bases). In germline, CDR1 is MNHNS, CDR2 SASEGT. The CDR3 contains 13 residues. V gave up 3 bases and J gave up 1 base, with 6 bases separating them. The CDR3 reads CASSEDSNYGYTF. CDR3 bases: TGTGCCAGCAGTGAGGACAGTAACTATGGCTACACCTTC.

The V call is TRBV5-1, the J call TRBJ1-2, with 9 bases that match TRBD1. Germline CDR1 is SGHRS and CDR2 is YFSETQ. This CDR3 spans 15 amino acids. The ends lost 1 base at V and 8 bases at J; junction bases unmatched: 9. This CDR3 reads CASSLTGTGTGGYTF. The CDR3 DNA reads TGCGCCAGCAGCTTGACAGGGACAGGGACAGGAGGCTACACCTTC.

V is TRBV9 and J is TRBJ2-2, with 10 bases matching TRBD1. The CDR3 contains 15 residues. Losses at the gene ends were 3 bases for V and 4 bases for J; bases not matched to a gene: 3. Germline loops: CDR1 SGDLS, CDR2 YYNGEE. CDR3 region: CASSGGQGFTGELFF. As DNA, the CDR3 is TGTGCCAGCAGCGGGGGACAGGGGTTCACCGGGGAGCTGTTTTTT.

The chain carries TRBV4-2 and TRBJ1-2, with 7 bases identical to TRBD1. Germline CDR1 reads LGHNA; CDR2 reads YNFKEQ. This CDR3 spans 16 amino acids. V lost 2 bases to trimming and J lost 1 base; unmatched junction nucleotides: 7. The CDR3: CASSQIGTAGNYGYTF. In DNA form, the CDR3 reads TGTGCCAGCAGCCAAATTGGGACAGCTGGTAACTATGGCTACACCTTC.

J is TRBJ2-3 and V is TRBV6-4; 10 nucleotides match TRBD2. This CDR3 has 16 amino acids. Trimming took 0 bases from V and 4 from J; bases not matched to a gene: 4. Germline V gene sequence: CDR1 MRHNA, CDR2 SNTAGT. The CDR3 sequence is CASSDSASGGSDTQYF. CDR3 nucleotides: TGTGCCAGCAGTGACTCCGCTAGCGGGGGATCAGATACGCAGTATTTT.

The chain couples TRBV25-1 to TRBJ1-1; 7 bases align to TRBD1. Germline V gene data show CDR1 as MGHDK and CDR2 as SYGVNS. The CDR3 length is 14 residues. Trimming removed 3 bases from V and 3 bases from J; junction bases left unmatched: 4. The CDR3 is CASSDWRGHTEAFF. CDR3 nucleotides: TGTGCCAGCAGTGATTGGAGGGGGCACACTGAAGCTTTCTTT.

Only one count was recorded for this clone. The V and J genes are TRBV29-1 and TRBJ1-5; perhaps TRBD1 as D (6 bases). The CDR3 runs to 14 residues. Trimming took off 4 bases at V and 5 bases at J, with 15 bases between the two ends. Germline loops: CDR1 SQVTM, CDR2 ANQGSEA. The CDR3 bases are TGCAGCGTTGGTCCTACAGGGTCAGATCAGCCCCAGCATTTT. This gives the protein CSVGPTGSDQPQHF.

V and J are TRBV28 and TRBJ2-7; weak D call: TRBD2 (6 bases). The CDR3 has 11 amino acids. Germline V gene sequence: CDR1 MDHEN, CDR2 SYDVKM. Trimming removed 6 bases at V and 7 bases at J, with 10 bases between. CDR3 in amino acids: CASRWGLEQYF. The DNA of the CDR3 is TGTGCCAGCAGATGGGGACTTGAGCAGTACTTC.

The J gene is TRBJ2-5, the V gene TRBV2; 11 nucleotides align to TRBD1. The CDR3 sequence is 15 residues long. Germline V gene sequence: CDR1 SNHLY, CDR2 FYNNEI. Losses at the gene ends were 6 bases for V and 2 bases for J; bases not matched to a gene: 5. CDR3 in amino acids: CASRRDRGFQETQYF. The CDR3 coding sequence is TGTGCCAGCAGAAGGGACAGGGGGTTTCAAGAGACCCAGTACTTC.

This chain joins TRBV28 and TRBJ1-2; D may be TRBD1 (6 bases). Trimming took off 1 base at V and 9 bases at J, with 15 bases between the two ends. CDR1 MDHEN and CDR2 SYDVKM come from the germline V gene. The CDR3 is 14 amino acids. CDR3 DNA: TGTGCCAGCAGTTTATCCGCAGGGGCGAAAAGCTACACCTTC. This gives the protein CASSLSAGAKSYTF.